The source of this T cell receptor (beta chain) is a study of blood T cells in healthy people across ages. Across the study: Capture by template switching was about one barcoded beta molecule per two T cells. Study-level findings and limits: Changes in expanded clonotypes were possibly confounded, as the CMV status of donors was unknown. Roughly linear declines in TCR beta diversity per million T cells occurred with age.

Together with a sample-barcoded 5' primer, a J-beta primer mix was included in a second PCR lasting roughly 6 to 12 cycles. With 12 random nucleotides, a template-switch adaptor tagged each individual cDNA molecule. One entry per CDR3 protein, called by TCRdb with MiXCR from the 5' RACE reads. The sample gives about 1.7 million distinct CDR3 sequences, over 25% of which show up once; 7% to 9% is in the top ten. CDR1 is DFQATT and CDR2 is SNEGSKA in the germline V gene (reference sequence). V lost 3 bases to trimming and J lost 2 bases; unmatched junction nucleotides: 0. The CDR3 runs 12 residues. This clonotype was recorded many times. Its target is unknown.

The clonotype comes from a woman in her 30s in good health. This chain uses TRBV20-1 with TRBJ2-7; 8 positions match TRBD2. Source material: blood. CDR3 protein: CSARGLAYEQYF. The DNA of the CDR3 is TGCAGTGCTAGGGGACTAGCCTACGAGCAGTACTTC.